This is a list of T cell receptor beta chains from one sample in a study of cytomegalovirus exposure and HLA in healthy donors. The method was immunoSEQ multiplex PCR; TCRdb's version includes in-frame clones alone and lacks a portion of them. The repertoire has more than 100,000 clones, approximately 78% of them found once; the top ten carry about 3.3%. Sequenced sample: PBMCs. Receptors originate from a woman aged 25 to 39 in good health and CMV-seropositive. Each CDR3 is given with its conserved first and last residue. The D gene is left open where the match is weak. Clone size, where shown, is once, few, many, or a class for clones that have expanded.

d_gene: TRBD1
v_gene: TRBV6-1
abundance: -
j_gene: TRBJ2-7
CDR3nt: TGTGCCAGCAGCAACCCCGGACAGGGGGCCCACGAGCAGTACTTC
CDR3aa: CASSNPGQGAHEQYF

d_gene: -
v_gene: TRBV4-1
abundance: -
j_gene: TRBJ1-4
CDR3nt: TGCGCCAGCAGCCTGTCCGACATCACGGCCACTAATGAAAAACTGTTTTTT
CDR3aa: CASSLSDITATNEKLFF

d_gene: -
v_gene: TRBV29-1
abundance: -
j_gene: TRBJ1-2
CDR3nt: TGCAGCGTTGGACAGGCCAACTATGGCTACACCTTC
CDR3aa: CSVGQANYGYTF

d_gene: TRBD2
v_gene: TRBV11-3
abundance: -
j_gene: TRBJ2-5
CDR3nt: TGTGCCAGCAGCTTAGGTTCAACTAGCGGGGGCGAGACCCAGTACTTC
CDR3aa: CASSLGSTSGGETQYF

d_gene: -
v_gene: TRBV15
abundance: -
j_gene: TRBJ2-2
CDR3nt: TGTGCCACCAGCCTAGGGGGGAGGGACACCGGGGAGCTGTTTTTT
CDR3aa: CATSLGGRDTGELFF

d_gene: TRBD1
v_gene: TRBV7-6
abundance: -
j_gene: TRBJ2-5
CDR3nt: TGTGCCAGCAGCTTACGTGGGACAGGGAGCCAAGAGACCCAGTACTTC
CDR3aa: CASSLRGTGSQETQYF

d_gene: TRBD2
v_gene: TRBV10-3
abundance: once
j_gene: TRBJ2-1
CDR3nt: TGTGCCGCGGGACTAGCGGGGGCCAATGAGCAGTTCTTC
CDR3aa: CAAGLAGANEQFF

d_gene: -
v_gene: TRBV5-6
abundance: -
j_gene: TRBJ2-4
CDR3nt: TGTGCCAGCAGCTCCCATGACGCCGGGAACATTCAGTACTTC
CDR3aa: CASSSHDAGNIQYF

d_gene: -
v_gene: TRBV9
abundance: -
j_gene: TRBJ2-3
CDR3nt: TGTGCCAGCAGCCTCGGGACACTTCTTAGCACAGATACGCAGTATTTT
CDR3aa: CASSLGTLLSTDTQYF

d_gene: -
v_gene: TRBV5-6
abundance: -
j_gene: TRBJ2-1
CDR3nt: TGTGCCAGCAGCTTGGTTCGCGGTCTCAATGAGCAGTTCTTC
CDR3aa: CASSLVRGLNEQFF

d_gene: -
v_gene: TRBV6-6
abundance: few
j_gene: TRBJ2-3
CDR3nt: TGTGCCAGCACCATGGGGGGGACACCCACAGATACGCAGTATTTT
CDR3aa: CASTMGGTPTDTQYF

d_gene: TRBD1
v_gene: TRBV29-1
abundance: few
j_gene: TRBJ1-2
CDR3nt: TGCAGCGTCGGACAGGGAGAGAAGGAGCGAGGCTACACCTTC
CDR3aa: CSVGQGEKERGYTF

d_gene: TRBD1
v_gene: TRBV11-1
abundance: -
j_gene: TRBJ1-2
CDR3nt: TGTGCCAGCAGACTGGCAGGGGGAGATGGCTACACCTTC
CDR3aa: CASRLAGGDGYTF

d_gene: -
v_gene: TRBV4-3
abundance: -
j_gene: TRBJ1-4
CDR3nt: TGCGCCAGCAGCCAAGATCACGGGGAAAAACTGTTTTTT
CDR3aa: CASSQDHGEKLFF